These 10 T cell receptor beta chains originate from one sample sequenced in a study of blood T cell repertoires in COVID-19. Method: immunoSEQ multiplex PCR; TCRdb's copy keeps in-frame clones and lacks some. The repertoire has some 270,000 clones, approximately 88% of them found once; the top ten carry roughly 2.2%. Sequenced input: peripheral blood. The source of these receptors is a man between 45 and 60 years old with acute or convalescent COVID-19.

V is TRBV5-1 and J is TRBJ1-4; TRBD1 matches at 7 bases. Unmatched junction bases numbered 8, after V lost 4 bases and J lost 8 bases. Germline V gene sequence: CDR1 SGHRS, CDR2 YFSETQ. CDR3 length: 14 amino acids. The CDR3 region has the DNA TGCGCCAGCAGCACAGGGGAGAGGACCGAAAAACTGTTTTTT. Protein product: CASSTGERTEKLFF.

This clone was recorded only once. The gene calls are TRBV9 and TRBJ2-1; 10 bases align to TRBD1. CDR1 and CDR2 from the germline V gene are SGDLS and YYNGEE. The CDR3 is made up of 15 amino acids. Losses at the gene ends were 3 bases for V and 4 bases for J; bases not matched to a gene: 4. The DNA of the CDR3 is TGTGCCAGCAGCGAACGACAGGGGGCATACAATGAGCAGTTCTTC. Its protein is CASSERQGAYNEQFF.

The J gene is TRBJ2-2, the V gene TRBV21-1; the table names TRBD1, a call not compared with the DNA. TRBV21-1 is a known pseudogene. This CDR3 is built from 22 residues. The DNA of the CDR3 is TGTGCCAGCAGCAAGCAACTCCGGGACAGGGTCCGATATGAGAAGAACACCGGGGAGCTGTTTTTT. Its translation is CASSKQLRDRVRYEKNTGELFF.

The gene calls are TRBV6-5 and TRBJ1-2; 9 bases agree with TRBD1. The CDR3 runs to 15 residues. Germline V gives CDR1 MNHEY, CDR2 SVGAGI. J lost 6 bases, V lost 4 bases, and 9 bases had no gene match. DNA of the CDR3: TGTGCCAGCAGTTCTGTAAGACAGGGGGAACATGGCTACACCTTC. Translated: CASSSVRQGEHGYTF.

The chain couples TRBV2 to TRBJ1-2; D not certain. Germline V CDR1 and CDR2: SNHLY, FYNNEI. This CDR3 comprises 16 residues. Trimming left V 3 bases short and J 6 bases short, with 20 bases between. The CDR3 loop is CASSEPGLIFSDGYTF. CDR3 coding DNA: TGTGCCAGCAGTGAGCCAGGTTTGATATTTAGTGATGGCTACACCTTC.

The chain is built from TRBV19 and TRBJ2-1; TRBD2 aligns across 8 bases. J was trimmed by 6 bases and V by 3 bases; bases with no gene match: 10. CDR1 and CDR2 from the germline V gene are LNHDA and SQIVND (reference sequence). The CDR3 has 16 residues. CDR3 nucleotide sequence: TGTGCCAGTAGTATGAGACTAAGCGGGGGCCTCAATGAGCAGTTCTTC. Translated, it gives CASSMRLSGGLNEQFF.

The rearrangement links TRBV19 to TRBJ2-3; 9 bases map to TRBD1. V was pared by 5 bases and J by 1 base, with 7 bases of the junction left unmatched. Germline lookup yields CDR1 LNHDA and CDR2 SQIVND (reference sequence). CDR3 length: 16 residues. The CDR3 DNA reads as TGTGCCAGTAGTTGGGGACAGGGACAACGCACAGATACGCAGTATTTT. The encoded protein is CASSWGQGQRTDTQYF.

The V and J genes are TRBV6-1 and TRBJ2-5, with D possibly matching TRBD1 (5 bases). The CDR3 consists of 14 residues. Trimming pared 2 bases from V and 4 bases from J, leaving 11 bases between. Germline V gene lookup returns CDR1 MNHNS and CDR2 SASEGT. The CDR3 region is CASSERQGGETQYF. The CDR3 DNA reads TGTGCCAGCAGTGAAAGGCAGGGTGGAGAGACCCAGTACTTC.

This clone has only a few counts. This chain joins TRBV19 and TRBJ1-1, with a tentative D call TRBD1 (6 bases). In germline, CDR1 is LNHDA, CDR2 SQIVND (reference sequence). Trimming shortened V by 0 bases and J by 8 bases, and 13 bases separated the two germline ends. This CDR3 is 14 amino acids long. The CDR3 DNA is TGTGCCAGTAGTATAGACTCGAGGGGGTTAGAAGCTTTCTTT. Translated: CASSIDSRGLEAFF.

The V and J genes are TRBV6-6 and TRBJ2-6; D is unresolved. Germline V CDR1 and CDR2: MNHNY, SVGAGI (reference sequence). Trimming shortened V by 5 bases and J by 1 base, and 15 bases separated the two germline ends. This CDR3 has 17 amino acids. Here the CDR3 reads CASSQLPVHSGANVLTF. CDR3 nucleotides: TGTGCCAGCAGTCAACTACCCGTACATTCTGGGGCCAACGTCCTGACTTTC.